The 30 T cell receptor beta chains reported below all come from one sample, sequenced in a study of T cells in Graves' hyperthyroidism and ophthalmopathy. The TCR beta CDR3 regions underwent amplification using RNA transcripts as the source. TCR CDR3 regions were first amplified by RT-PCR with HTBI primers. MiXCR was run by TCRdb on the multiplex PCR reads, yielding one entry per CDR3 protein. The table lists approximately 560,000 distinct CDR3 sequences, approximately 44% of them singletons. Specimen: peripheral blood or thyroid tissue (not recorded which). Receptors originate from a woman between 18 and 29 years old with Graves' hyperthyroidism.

DNA of the CDR3: TGTGCCAGCAGCCCCCCTAGCGGGAGTATCGGCGAGCAGTACTTC. Protein sequence: CASSPPSGSIGEQYF. V and J are TRBV11-1 and TRBJ2-7; 10 bases are shared with TRBD2. Trimming cost V 5 bases and J 6 bases; bases outside gene matches: 10. The germline V gene has CDR1 SGHAT and CDR2 FQDESV (reference sequence). The CDR3 totals 15 residues.

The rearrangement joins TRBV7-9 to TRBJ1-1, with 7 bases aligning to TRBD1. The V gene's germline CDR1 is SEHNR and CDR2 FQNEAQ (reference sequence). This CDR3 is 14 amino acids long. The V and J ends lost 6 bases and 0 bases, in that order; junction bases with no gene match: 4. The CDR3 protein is CASRLGQLNTEAFF. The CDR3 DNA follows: TGTGCCAGCAGGCTGGGACAGTTGAACACTGAAGCTTTCTTT.

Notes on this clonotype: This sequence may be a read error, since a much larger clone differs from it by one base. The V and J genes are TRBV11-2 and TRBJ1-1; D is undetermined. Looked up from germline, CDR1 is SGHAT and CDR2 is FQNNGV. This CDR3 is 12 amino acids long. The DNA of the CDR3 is TGTGCCAGCAGCTTAGTAGACACTGAAGCTTCCTTT. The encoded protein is CASSLVDTEASF.

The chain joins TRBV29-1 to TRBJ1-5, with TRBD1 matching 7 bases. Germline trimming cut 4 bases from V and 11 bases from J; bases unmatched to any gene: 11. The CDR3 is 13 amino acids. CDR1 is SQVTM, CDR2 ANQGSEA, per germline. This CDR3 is CSVARDSLRTQHF. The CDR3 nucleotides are TGCAGCGTTGCCCGGGACAGCCTTAGGACCCAGCATTTT.

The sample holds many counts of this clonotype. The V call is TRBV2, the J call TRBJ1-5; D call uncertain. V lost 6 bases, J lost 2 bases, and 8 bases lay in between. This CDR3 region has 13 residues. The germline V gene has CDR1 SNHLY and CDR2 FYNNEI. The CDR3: CASRDVGNQPQHF. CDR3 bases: TGTGCCAGCAGGGACGTAGGCAATCAGCCCCAGCATTTT.

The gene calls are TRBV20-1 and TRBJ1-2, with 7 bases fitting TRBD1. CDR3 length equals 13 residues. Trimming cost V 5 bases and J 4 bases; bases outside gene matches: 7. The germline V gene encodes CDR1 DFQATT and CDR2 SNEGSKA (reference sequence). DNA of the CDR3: TGCAGTGCTCCCGGGACAGCCGTCTATGGCTACACCTTC. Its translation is CSAPGTAVYGYTF.

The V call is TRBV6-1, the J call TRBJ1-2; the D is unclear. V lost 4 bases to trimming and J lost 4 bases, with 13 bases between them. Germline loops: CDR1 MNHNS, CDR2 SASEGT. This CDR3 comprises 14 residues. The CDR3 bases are TGTGCCAGCAGTGCGGAGAGGTTCGGCTATGGCTACACCTTC. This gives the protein CASSAERFGYGYTF.

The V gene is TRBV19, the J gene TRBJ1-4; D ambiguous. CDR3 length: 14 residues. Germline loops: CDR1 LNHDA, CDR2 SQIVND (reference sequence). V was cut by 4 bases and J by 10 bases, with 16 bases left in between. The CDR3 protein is CASSKGIDSGKLFF. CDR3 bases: TGTGCCAGTAGTAAAGGGATCGACTCTGGAAAACTGTTTTTT.

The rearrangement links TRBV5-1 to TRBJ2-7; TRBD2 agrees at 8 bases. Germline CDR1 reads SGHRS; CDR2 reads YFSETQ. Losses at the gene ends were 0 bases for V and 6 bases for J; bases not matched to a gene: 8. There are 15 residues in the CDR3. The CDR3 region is CASSLAGGRNGEQYF. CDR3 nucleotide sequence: TGCGCCAGCAGCTTGGCCGGCGGGAGGAACGGCGAGCAGTACTTC.

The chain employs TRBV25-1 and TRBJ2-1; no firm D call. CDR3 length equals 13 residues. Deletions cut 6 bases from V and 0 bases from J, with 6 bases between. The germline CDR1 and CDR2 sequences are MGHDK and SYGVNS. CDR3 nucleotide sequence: TGTGCCAGCAGCGCAGGCTCCTACAATGAGCAGTTCTTC. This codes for CASSAGSYNEQFF.

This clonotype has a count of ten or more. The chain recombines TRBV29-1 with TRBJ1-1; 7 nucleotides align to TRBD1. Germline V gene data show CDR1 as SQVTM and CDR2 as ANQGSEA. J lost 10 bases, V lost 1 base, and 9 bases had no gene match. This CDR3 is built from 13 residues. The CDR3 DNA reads TGCAGCGTTGAAGGGGAACAGGGGCTGAGAGCTTTCTTT. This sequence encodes CSVEGEQGLRAFF.

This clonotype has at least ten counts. Written as DNA, the CDR3 is TGTGCCAGCAGCCGTCACTCAGGGAACACTGAAGCTTTCTTT. It specifies CASSRHSGNTEAFF. The V and J genes are TRBV7-9 and TRBJ1-1; no clear D gene. The V end was cut by 5 bases, the J end by 1 base, with 11 bases between. This CDR3 region has 14 residues. Per the germline V gene, CDR1 is SEHNR and CDR2 is FQNEAQ (reference sequence).

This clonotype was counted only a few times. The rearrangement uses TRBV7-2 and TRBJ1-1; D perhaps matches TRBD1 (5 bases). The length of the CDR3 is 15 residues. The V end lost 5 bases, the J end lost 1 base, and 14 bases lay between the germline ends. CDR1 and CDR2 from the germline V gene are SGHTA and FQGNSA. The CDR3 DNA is TGTGCCAGCAGCCTGGAGGGGACGGGGAACACTGAAGCTTTCTTT. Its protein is CASSLEGTGNTEAFF.

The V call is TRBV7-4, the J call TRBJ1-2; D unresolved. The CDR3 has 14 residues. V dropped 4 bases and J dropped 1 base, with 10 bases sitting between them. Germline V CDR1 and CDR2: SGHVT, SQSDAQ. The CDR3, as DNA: TGTGCCAGCAGCTGGACGAGGAGTAACTATGGCTACACCTTC. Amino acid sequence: CASSWTRSNYGYTF.

As DNA, the CDR3 is TGTGCCACGAGGGGTGGAAAGGGCAATCAGCCCCAGCATTTT. It translates to CATRGGKGNQPQHF. The chain joins TRBV10-3 to TRBJ1-5; D might be TRBD1 (5 bases). Trimming took 10 bases from V and 2 from J, leaving 15 bases between them. The germline V gene encodes CDR1 ENHRY and CDR2 SYGVKD. The CDR3 is made up of 14 amino acids.

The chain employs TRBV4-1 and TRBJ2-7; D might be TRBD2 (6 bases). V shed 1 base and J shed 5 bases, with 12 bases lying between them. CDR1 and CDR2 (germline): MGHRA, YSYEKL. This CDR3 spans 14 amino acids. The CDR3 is CASSQVPGVHEQYF. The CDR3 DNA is TGCGCCAGCAGCCAAGTGCCGGGAGTTCACGAGCAGTACTTC.

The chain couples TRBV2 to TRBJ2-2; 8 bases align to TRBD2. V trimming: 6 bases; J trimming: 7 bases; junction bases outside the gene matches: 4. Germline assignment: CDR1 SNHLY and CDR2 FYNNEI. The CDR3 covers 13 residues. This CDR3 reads CASRGGTSGELFF. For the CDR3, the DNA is TGTGCCAGCAGAGGCGGGACTAGCGGGGAGCTGTTTTTT.

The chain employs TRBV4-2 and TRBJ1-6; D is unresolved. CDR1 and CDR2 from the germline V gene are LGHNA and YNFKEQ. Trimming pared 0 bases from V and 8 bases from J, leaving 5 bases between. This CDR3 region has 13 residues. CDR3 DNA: TGTGCCAGCAGCCAAGAGACGGATTCACCCCTCCACTTT. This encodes CASSQETDSPLHF.

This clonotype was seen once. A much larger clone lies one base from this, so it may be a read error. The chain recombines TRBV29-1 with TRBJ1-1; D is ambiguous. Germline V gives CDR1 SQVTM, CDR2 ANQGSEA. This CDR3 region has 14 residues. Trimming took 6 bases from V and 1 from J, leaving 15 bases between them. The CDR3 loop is CSVNKDLPNTEAFF. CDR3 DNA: TGCAGCGTGAATAAGGACTTACCGAACACTGAAGCTTTCTTT.

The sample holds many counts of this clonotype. The DNA of the CDR3 is TGTGCCAGCACTAAGGGACTACAAGAGACCCAGTACTTC. The encoded protein is CASTKGLQETQYF. The genes are TRBV2 and TRBJ2-5, with 7 bases that match TRBD2. Germline V gene lookup returns CDR1 SNHLY and CDR2 FYNNEI. J was trimmed by 2 bases and V by 7 bases; bases with no gene match: 4. This CDR3 is built from 13 residues.

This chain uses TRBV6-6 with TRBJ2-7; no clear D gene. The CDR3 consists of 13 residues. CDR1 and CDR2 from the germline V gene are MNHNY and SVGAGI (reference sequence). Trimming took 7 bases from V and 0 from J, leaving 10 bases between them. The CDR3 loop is CASKTWSSYEQYF. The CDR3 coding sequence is TGTGCCAGCAAGACTTGGAGCTCCTACGAGCAGTACTTC.

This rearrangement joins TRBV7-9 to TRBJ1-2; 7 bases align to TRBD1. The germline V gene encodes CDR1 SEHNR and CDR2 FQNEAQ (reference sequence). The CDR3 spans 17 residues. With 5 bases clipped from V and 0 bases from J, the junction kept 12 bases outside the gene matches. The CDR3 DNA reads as TGTGCCAGCAGCACTTCCCACTCAGGGGGGACTAACTATGGCTACACCTTC. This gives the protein CASSTSHSGGTNYGYTF.

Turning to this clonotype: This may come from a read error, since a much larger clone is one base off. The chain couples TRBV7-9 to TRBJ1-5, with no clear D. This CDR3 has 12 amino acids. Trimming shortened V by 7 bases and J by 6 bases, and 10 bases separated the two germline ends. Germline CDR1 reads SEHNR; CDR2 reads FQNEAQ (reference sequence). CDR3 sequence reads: CASTPPRQPQHF. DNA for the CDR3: TGTGCCAGCACTCCTCCTCGTCAGCCCCAGCATTTT. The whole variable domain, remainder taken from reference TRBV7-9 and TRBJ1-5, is DTGVSQNPRHKITKRGQNVTFRCDPISEHNRLYWYRQTLGQGPEFLTYFQNEAQLEKSRLLSDRFSAERPKGSFSTLEIQRTEQGDSAMYLCASTPPRQPQHFGDGTRLSIL.

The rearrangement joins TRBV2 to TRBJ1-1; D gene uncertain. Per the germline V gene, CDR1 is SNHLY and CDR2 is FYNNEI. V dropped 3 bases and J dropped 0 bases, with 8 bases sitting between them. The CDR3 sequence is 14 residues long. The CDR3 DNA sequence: TGTGCCAGCAGTGATTTAGGGATGAACACTGAAGCTTTCTTT. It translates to CASSDLGMNTEAFF.

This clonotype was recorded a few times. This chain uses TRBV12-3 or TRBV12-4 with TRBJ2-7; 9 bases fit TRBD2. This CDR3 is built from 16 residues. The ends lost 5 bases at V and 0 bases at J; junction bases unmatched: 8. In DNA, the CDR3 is TGTGCCAGCAGTCCGATTAGCGGGAGCCTCTCCTACGAGCAGTACTTC. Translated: CASSPISGSLSYEQYF.

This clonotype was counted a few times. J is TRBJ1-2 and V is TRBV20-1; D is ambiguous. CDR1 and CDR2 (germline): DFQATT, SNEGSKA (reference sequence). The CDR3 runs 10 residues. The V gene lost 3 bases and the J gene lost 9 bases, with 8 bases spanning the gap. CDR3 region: CSASFISYTF. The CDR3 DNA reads TGCAGTGCTAGTTTTATAAGCTACACCTTC.

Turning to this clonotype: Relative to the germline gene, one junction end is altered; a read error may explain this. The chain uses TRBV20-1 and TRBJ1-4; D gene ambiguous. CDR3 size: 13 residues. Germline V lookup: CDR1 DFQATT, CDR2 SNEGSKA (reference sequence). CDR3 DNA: TGCAGTGTTAGAAAGGGTTATAGTGAAAAACTGTTTTTT. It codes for CSVRKGYSEKLFF.

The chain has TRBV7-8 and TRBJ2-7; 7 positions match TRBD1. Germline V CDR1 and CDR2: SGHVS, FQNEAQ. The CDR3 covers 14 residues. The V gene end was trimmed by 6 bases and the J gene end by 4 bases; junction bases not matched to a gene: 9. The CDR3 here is CASSYGTDEYEQYF. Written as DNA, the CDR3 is TGTGCCAGCAGTTATGGGACAGACGAGTACGAGCAGTACTTC.

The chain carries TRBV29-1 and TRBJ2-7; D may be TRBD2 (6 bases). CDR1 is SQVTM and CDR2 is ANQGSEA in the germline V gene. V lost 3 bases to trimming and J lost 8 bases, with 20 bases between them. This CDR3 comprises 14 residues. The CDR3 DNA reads TGCAGCGTTGAGAGCTGGGGGACTTCACGGAAGCAGTACTTC. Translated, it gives CSVESWGTSRKQYF.

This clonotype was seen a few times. CDR3: CASSTERTHANTGELFF. The CDR3 region has the DNA TGTGCCAGCAGCACCGAAAGGACGCACGCGAACACCGGGGAGCTGTTTTTT. The gene calls are TRBV5-6 and TRBJ2-2; D remains ambiguous. This CDR3 region has 17 residues. Germline-derived CDR1 and CDR2 are SGHDT and YYEEEE. Trimming took off 4 bases at V and 0 bases at J, with 16 bases between the two ends.